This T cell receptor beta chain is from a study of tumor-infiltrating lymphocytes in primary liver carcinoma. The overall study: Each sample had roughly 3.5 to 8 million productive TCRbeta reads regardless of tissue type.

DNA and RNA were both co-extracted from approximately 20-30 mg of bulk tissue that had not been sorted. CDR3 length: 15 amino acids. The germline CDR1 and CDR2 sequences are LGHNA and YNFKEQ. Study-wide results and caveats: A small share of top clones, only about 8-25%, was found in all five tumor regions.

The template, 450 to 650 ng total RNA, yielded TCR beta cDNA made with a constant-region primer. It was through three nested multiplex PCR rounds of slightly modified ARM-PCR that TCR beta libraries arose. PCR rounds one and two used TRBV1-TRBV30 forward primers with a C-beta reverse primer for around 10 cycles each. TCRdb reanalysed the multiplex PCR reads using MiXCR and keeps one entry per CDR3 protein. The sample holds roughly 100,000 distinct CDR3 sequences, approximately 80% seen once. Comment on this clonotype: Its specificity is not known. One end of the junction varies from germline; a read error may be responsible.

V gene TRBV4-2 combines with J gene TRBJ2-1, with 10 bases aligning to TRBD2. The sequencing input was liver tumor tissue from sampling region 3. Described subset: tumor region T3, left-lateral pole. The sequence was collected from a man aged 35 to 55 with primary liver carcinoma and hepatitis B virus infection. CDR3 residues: CASSQVASGGNEQFF. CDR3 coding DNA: TGCGCCAGCAGCCAAGTGGCTAGCGGGGGTAATGAGCAGTTCTTC.